The present T cell receptor (beta chain) was sequenced within a study of beta chain features in type 1 diabetes. Study at large: Examination covered fewer than 110 million sorted cells spanning all samples.

Since all of the isolated RNA was reverse transcribed, expressed TCRB transcripts were what got sequenced. About 3.57 million reads per sample were averaged for naive, central memory and regulatory samples. TCRdb's table, derived via immunoSEQ multiplex PCR, lists solely in-frame clones and lacks some. The table lists about half a million clones, about 30% of them singletons. The sample comprised naive CD4+ T cells from blood. The origin of this receptor is a man aged 18 to 35 in good health.

The CDR3 DNA sequence: TGTGCCAGCAGCTTGGTCGGGACTACTCTCGAGCAGTACTTC. Its protein is CASSLVGTTLEQYF. The rearrangement links TRBV5-6 to TRBJ2-7; TRBD2 matches at 7 bases. The CDR3 extends over 14 amino acids. Trimming at V came to 0 bases and at J to 6 bases, leaving 6 bases not matched to a gene. CDR1 and CDR2 (germline): SGHDT, YYEEEE.